The sequence of this T cell receptor beta chain was determined in a study of shared clonotypes between healthy human individuals. V was clipped by 3 bases and J by 4 bases, with 9 bases between them. CDR3 length equals 13 residues. Per germline, CDR1 SGHVS and CDR2 FQNEAQ. TCRdb keeps only in-frame clones here, not all; method: immunoSEQ multiplex PCR. The sample comprises more than 1.2 million clones, 98% to 99% of which are singletons, and approximately 0.4% rests with the top ten. V and J are TRBV7-8 and TRBJ2-5; D is possibly TRBD2 (6 bases). The sample taken for sequencing was naive CD4+ T cells sorted from blood. Subset specified: CD45RA+ positively selected. This TCR was recovered from a man between 25 and 39 years old in good health. CDR3 nucleotides: TGTGCCAGCAGCTTGAGACTAGGAGAGACCCAGTACTTC. It yields the protein CASSLRLGETQYF.